These 9 T cell receptor beta chains came from one sample sequenced in a study of neurological immune-mediated disorders. From the 5' RACE reads, TCRdb called clonotypes with MiXCR, one entry per CDR3 protein. The profile shows tens of thousands of distinct CDR3 sequences, roughly 3.6% of them singletons. Sequenced sample: PBMCs. Receptor source: a young man with multiple sclerosis.

This clonotype has ten or more counts. The V call is TRBV7-7, the J call TRBJ1-3; 7 bases are a match to TRBD1. CDR3 length: 14 residues. Trimming at V came to 4 bases and at J to 0 bases, leaving 0 bases not matched to a gene. CDR1 and CDR2 from the germline V gene are SSHAT and FNYEAQ (reference sequence). As DNA, the CDR3 is TGTGCCAGCAGCTGGGACAGCTCTGGAAACACCATATATTTT. This translates into CASSWDSSGNTIYF.

This clonotype occurred many times. The chain joins TRBV4-1 to TRBJ1-1, with D unresolved. Trimming stripped 6 bases from V and 3 bases from J, with 14 bases between. This CDR3 has 14 residues. Germline-derived CDR1 and CDR2 are MGHRA and YSYEKL. For the CDR3, the DNA is TGCGCCAGCAGGGGCATTCTCCGGGACACTGAAGCTTTCTTT. Translated: CASRGILRDTEAFF.

This clonotype was counted many times. The gene calls are TRBV10-3 and TRBJ2-2; TRBD1 agrees at 8 bases. V gave up 11 bases and J gave up 6 bases; unmatched junction bases: 8. Looked up from germline, CDR1 is ENHRY and CDR2 is SYGVKD. This CDR3 contains 13 residues. The CDR3: CASWTGKAGELFF. The CDR3 region has the DNA TGTGCCTCCTGGACAGGGAAAGCCGGGGAGCTGTTTTTT.

This clonotype was found many times. The chain is built from TRBV20-1 and TRBJ2-1, with D uncertain. In germline, CDR1 is DFQATT, CDR2 SNEGSKA (reference sequence). The CDR3 has 15 residues. Trimming took 3 bases from V and 7 from J, leaving 19 bases between them. CDR3 DNA: TGCAGTGCTAGCCGTCTACCCAATTTGTCGAATGAGCAGTTCTTC. Translation gives CSASRLPNLSNEQFF.

This clonotype was picked up many times. The chain combines TRBV15 with TRBJ1-5, with D hard to call. V lost 0 bases and J 4 bases, leaving 10 bases between the germline ends. CDR1 is LNHNV, CDR2 YYDKDF, per germline (reference sequence). CDR3 length: 15 amino acids. DNA of the CDR3: TGTGCCACCAGCAGAGATAAAGGTCTGAATCAGCCCCAGCATTTT. Protein: CATSRDKGLNQPQHF.

This clonotype has ten or more counts. The rearrangement links TRBV2 to TRBJ2-1, with 8 bases lining up with TRBD2. CDR1 and CDR2 from the germline V gene are SNHLY and FYNNEI. There are 16 residues in the CDR3. V lost 3 bases, J lost 5 bases, and 9 bases stayed unmatched. The CDR3 DNA reads TGTGCCAGCAGTGAGTTTCTAGCGGGCCTAAACAATGAGCAGTTCTTC. Amino acids: CASSEFLAGLNNEQFF.

This clonotype showed up many times. The chain joins TRBV9 to TRBJ1-2; D possibly corresponds to TRBD1 (6 bases). Looked up from germline, CDR1 is SGDLS and CDR2 is YYNGEE. V was cut by 3 bases and J by 2 bases, with 20 bases left in between. The CDR3 is 17 residues long. The DNA of the CDR3 is TGTGCCAGCAGCGCCCAAAAGGGGGGGACATACAACTATGGCTACACCTTC. Translating it yields CASSAQKGGTYNYGYTF.

In this sample, this clonotype turned up many times. V and J are TRBV15 and TRBJ2-7, with D perhaps TRBD2 (5 bases). Trimming shortened V by 0 bases and J by 0 bases, and 9 bases separated the two germline ends. The CDR3 spans 15 residues. Germline CDR1 is LNHNV and CDR2 is YYDKDF (reference sequence). CDR3 amino acids: CATSRETGGSYEQYF. CDR3 in DNA: TGTGCCACCAGCAGAGAGACTGGAGGCTCCTACGAGCAGTACTTC.

This clonotype came up many times. The chain has TRBV11-2 and TRBJ2-1; D is unresolved. In germline, CDR1 is SGHAT, CDR2 FQNNGV. This CDR3 is 16 amino acids long. Trimming shortened V by 2 bases and J by 0 bases, and 11 bases separated the two germline ends. DNA of the CDR3: TGTGCCAGCAGCTTAAGGTCTGATAGCTCCTACAATGAGCAGTTCTTC. Translation gives CASSLRSDSSYNEQFF. Filled out from reference TRBV11-2 and TRBJ2-1, the complete variable domain reads EAGVAQSPRYKIIEKRQSVAFWCNPISGHATLYWYQQILGQGPKLLIQFQNNGVVDDSQLPKDRFSAERLKGVDSTLKIQPAKLEDSAVYLCASSLRSDSSYNEQFFGPGTRLTVL.